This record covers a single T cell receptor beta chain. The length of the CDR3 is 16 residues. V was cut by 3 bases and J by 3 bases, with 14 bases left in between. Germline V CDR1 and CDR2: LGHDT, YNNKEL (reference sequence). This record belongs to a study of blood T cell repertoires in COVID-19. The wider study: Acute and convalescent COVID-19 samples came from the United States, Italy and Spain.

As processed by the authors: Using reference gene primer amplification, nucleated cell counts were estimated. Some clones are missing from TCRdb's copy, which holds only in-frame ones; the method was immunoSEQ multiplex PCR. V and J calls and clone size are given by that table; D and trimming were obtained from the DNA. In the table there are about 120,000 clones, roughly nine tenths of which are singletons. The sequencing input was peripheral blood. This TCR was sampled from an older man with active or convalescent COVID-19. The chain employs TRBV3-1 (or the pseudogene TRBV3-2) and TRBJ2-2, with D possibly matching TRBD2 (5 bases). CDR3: CASSHRLIGDTGELFF. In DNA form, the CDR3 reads TGTGCCAGCAGCCATAGACTAATTGGCGACACCGGGGAGCTGTTTTTT.